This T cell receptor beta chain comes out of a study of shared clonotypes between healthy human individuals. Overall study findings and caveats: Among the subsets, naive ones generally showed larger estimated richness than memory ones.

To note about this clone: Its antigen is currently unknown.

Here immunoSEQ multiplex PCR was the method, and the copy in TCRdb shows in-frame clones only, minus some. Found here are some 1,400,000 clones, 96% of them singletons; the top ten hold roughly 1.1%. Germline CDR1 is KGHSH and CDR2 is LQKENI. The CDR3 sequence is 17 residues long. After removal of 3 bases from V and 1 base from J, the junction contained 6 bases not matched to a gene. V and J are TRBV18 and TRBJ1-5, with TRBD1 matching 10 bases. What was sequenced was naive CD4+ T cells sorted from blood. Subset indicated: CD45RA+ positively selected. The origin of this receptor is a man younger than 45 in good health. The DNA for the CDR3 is TGTGCCAGCTCACCCTCAGGGACAGGGGAGAGCAATCAGCCCCAGCATTTT. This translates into CASSPSGTGESNQPQHF.